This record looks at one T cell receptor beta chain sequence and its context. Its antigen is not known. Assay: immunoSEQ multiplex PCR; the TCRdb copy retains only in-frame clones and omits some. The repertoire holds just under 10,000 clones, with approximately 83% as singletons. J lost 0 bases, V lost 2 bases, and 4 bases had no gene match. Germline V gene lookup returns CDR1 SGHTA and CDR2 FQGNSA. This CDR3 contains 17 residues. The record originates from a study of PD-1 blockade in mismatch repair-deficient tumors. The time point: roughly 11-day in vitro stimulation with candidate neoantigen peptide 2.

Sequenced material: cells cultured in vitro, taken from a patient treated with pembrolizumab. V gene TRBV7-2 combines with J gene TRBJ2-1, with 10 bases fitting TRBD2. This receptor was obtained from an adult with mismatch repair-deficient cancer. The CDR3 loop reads CASSLRTSGFSYNEQFF. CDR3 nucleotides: TGTGCCAGCAGCTTAAGGACTAGCGGATTCTCCTACAATGAGCAGTTCTTC.